The 15 T cell receptor beta chains listed next were all sequenced from one sample in a study of identical twins. TCRdb re-derived calls from the 5' RACE reads in MiXCR, one entry per CDR3 protein. The repertoire has 250,000 to 350,000 distinct CDR3 sequences, more than 6.5% of them found once; the top ten carry less than 2.5%. This sample was also put to use in a study of yellow fever vaccine responses in identical twins.

Sequencing input: memory (CD45RO+) T cells sorted from blood. All receptors derive from a woman in her late teens or twenties in good health.

The chain carries TRBV20-1 and TRBJ1-1, with 8 bases aligning to TRBD1. After removal of 6 bases from V and 1 base from J, the junction contained 4 bases not matched to a gene. The V gene's germline CDR1 is DFQATT and CDR2 SNEGSKA (reference sequence). This CDR3 has 13 amino acids. The CDR3 DNA reads TGCAGTGCCCGACAGGGGAAGAACACTGAAGCTTTCTTT. Its protein is CSARQGKNTEAFF.

This clonotype was seen more than once but under ten times. The chain recombines TRBV11-2 with TRBJ2-1, with TRBD1 as a possible D gene (7 bases). This CDR3 has 18 amino acids. The germline V gene has CDR1 SGHAT and CDR2 FQNNGV. The V gene lost 5 bases and the J gene lost 3 bases, with 23 bases spanning the gap. CDR3 coding DNA: TGTGCCAGCAGCAGGGCGGGGTCGACAGGGCGGTTCTACAATGAGCAGTTCTTC. It yields the protein CASSRAGSTGRFYNEQFF.

A few counts support this clonotype. This chain connects TRBV2 to TRBJ2-1, with D unresolved. The CDR3 contains 16 residues. CDR1 and CDR2 (germline): SNHLY, FYNNEI. Deletions cut 1 base from V and 5 bases from J, with 15 bases between. CDR3 in DNA: TGTGCCAGCAGTGAAGGCGAGATCCCACTGGACAATGAGCAGTTCTTC. Its protein product is CASSEGEIPLDNEQFF.

This clonotype was counted between two and nine times. The chain recombines TRBV6-4 with TRBJ2-1, with 8 bases that match TRBD2. CDR1 and CDR2 (germline): MRHNA, SNTAGT. This CDR3 is 15 amino acids long. The V segment lost 4 bases and the J segment 9 bases; nucleotides outside the gene matches: 11. The CDR3 protein is CASSAGGLGSGEQFF. Here the CDR3 DNA reads TGTGCCAGCAGTGCGGGGGGACTAGGATCGGGTGAGCAGTTCTTC.

The rearrangement uses TRBV2 and TRBJ2-2; 7 positions match TRBD1. Germline V lookup: CDR1 SNHLY, CDR2 FYNNEI. Trimming removed 3 bases from V and 3 bases from J; junction bases left unmatched: 7. This CDR3 spans 16 amino acids. The CDR3 sequence is CASSDRDRPHTGELFF. The DNA for the CDR3 is TGTGCCAGCAGTGATCGGGACAGACCCCACACCGGGGAGCTGTTTTTT. The whole variable domain, remainder taken from reference TRBV2 and TRBJ2-2, is EPEVTQTPSHQVTQMGQEVILRCVPISNHLYFYWYRQILGQKVEFLVSFYNNEISEKSEIFDDQFSVERPDGSNFTLKIRSTKLEDSAMYFCASSDRDRPHTGELFFGEGSRLTVL.

This clonotype was recorded many times. This rearrangement joins TRBV2 to TRBJ2-7; a possible D gene is TRBD2 (5 bases). Germline V gives CDR1 SNHLY, CDR2 FYNNEI. CDR3 length: 14 residues. Trimming removed 4 bases at V and 6 bases at J, with 16 bases between. The CDR3 DNA reads TGTGCCAGCAGTGCTCTAGCTCTGGATACCGAGCAGTACTTC. It encodes CASSALALDTEQYF. The variable domain in full, with the rest retrieved from reference TRBV2 and TRBJ2-7, is EPEVTQTPSHQVTQMGQEVILRCVPISNHLYFYWYRQILGQKVEFLVSFYNNEISEKSEIFDDQFSVERPDGSNFTLKIRSTKLEDSAMYFCASSALALDTEQYFGPGTRLTVT.

V usage is TRBV12-3 or TRBV12-4 and J usage is TRBJ2-5; 10 bases line up with TRBD2. V shed 3 bases and J 4 bases; nucleotides not matched to a gene: 8. The length of the CDR3 is 16 residues. In DNA, the CDR3 is TGTGCCAGCAGTTTTTGGGCTAGCGGGGGAAGAGAGACCCAGTACTTC. Its translation is CASSFWASGGRETQYF.

This clonotype showed up just a few times. The chain has TRBV5-1 and TRBJ1-2; 8 bases agree with TRBD1. The CDR3 is 15 residues long. The V segment lost 4 bases and the J segment 5 bases; nucleotides outside the gene matches: 10. Germline lookup yields CDR1 SGHRS and CDR2 YFSETQ. The CDR3 DNA follows: TGCGCCAGCAGCCCAGGACAGGGAGGCAAGTATGGCTACACCTTC. Residues: CASSPGQGGKYGYTF.

The chain carries TRBV9 and TRBJ2-4; 10 nucleotides line up with TRBD1. Trimming at V came to 3 bases and at J to 7 bases, leaving 4 bases not matched to a gene. Germline values: CDR1 SGDLS, CDR2 YYNGEE. The CDR3 loop spans 14 amino acids. In nucleotides, the CDR3 is TGTGCCAGCAGCGCCAGACAGGGGGCTAACATTCAGTACTTC. Its protein product is CASSARQGANIQYF.

This clonotype was observed many times. The rearrangement joins TRBV12-3 or TRBV12-4 to TRBJ2-1, with D possibly being TRBD2 (6 bases). The CDR3 spans 15 residues. Trimming cost V 1 base and J 4 bases, with 11 bases left between them. The CDR3 spells CASSLGEATYNEQFF. The CDR3 DNA sequence: TGTGCCAGCAGTTTAGGGGAGGCTACTTACAATGAGCAGTTCTTC.

The rearrangement joins TRBV7-9 to TRBJ2-1; D gene ambiguous. The CDR3 is made up of 14 amino acids. V was trimmed by 4 bases and J by 0 bases, leaving 7 bases between them. Looked up from germline, CDR1 is SEHNR and CDR2 is FQNEAQ (reference sequence). For the CDR3, the DNA is TGTGCCAGCAGCTGGTTTAGCTCCTACAATGAGCAGTTCTTC. Amino acids: CASSWFSSYNEQFF.

This clonotype was seen many times. This chain joins TRBV7-8 and TRBJ2-5; 7 bases align to TRBD1. The CDR3 is made up of 13 amino acids. Germline CDR1 is SGHVS and CDR2 is FQNEAQ. The J segment lost 5 bases and the V segment lost 10 bases, leaving 10 bases of the junction unmatched. CDR3 nucleotide sequence: TGTGCCACCAACCAGGGGGTGGGGGAGACCCAGTACTTC. Translated: CATNQGVGETQYF.

The chain employs TRBV7-8 and TRBJ2-1; 9 positions agree with TRBD2. The CDR3 spans 15 residues. The V gene end was trimmed by 5 bases and the J gene end by 4 bases; junction bases not matched to a gene: 6. Germline assignment: CDR1 SGHVS and CDR2 FQNEAQ. Here the CDR3 reads CASSHSGSGYNEQFF. DNA of the CDR3: TGTGCCAGCAGCCATAGCGGGAGCGGTTACAATGAGCAGTTCTTC.

The CDR3 reads CSAIDRKIYEQYF. CDR3 nucleotides: TGCAGTGCAATCGACAGGAAAATCTACGAGCAGTACTTC. The chain recombines TRBV20-1 with TRBJ2-7, with D possibly being TRBD1 (6 bases). The CDR3 length is 13 residues. V lost 6 bases and J 3 bases, leaving 15 bases between the germline ends. CDR1 DFQATT and CDR2 SNEGSKA come from the germline V gene (reference sequence).

The chain combines TRBV7-2 with TRBJ2-2, with 10 nucleotides matching TRBD2. CDR3 length: 17 residues. Germline trimming cut 5 bases from V and 1 base from J; bases unmatched to any gene: 7. From germline, CDR1 is SGHTA and CDR2 FQGNSA. CDR3 loop: CASSGGLAGVNTGELFF. The CDR3 nucleotides read TGTGCCAGCAGCGGAGGGCTAGCGGGGGTGAACACCGGGGAGCTGTTTTTT. Full variable domain (missing parts from reference TRBV7-2 and TRBJ2-2): GAGVSQSPSNKVTEKGKDVELRCDPISGHTALYWYRQSLGQGLEFLIYFQGNSAPDKSGLPSDRFSAERTGGSVSTLTIQRTQQEDSAVYLCASSGGLAGVNTGELFFGEGSRLTVL.